The rows below give T cell receptor beta chains drawn from one sample of a study of shared clonotypes between healthy human individuals. Some clones are missing from TCRdb's copy, which holds only in-frame ones; the method was immunoSEQ multiplex PCR. The sample has approximately 400,000 clones, about 96% seen once. The sequenced sample consisted of memory CD8+ T cells sorted from blood. These receptors were collected from a man aged 25-45 years in good health. CDR3s include the opening cysteine and the closing phenylalanine or tryptophan. A D gene is named only where the DNA matches it firmly. Expanded clones get a size class; other rows say once, few or many, or leave the size out.

>-|TRBJ2-3|-|TRBV30
TGTGCCTGTGACCTCACGGATACAGATACGCAGTATTTT
CACDLTDTDTQYF
>-|TRBJ2-1|-|TRBV4-2
TGTGCCAGCAGCCAAGACCCCCTAGGTGCATTTGAGCAGTTCTTC
CASSQDPLGAFEQFF
>-|TRBJ2-2|TRBD2|TRBV30
TGTGCCTGGATAGCGGGAGGGCTTGCCGGGGAGCTGTTTTTT
CAWIAGGLAGELFF
>-|TRBJ2-2|TRBD2|TRBV5-8
TGTGCCAGCAGCGGGACTAGTAGGAGCACCGGGGAGCTGTTTTTT
CASSGTSRSTGELFF
>-|TRBJ2-3|TRBD2|TRBV11-2
TGTGCCAGCAGCTTAGTTGGGCTAGCGGGAGAGGATACGCAGTATTTT
CASSLVGLAGEDTQYF
>-|TRBJ2-5|-|TRBV4-1
TGCGCCAGCAGCAAAAGGGGACAGCGGGTCGCAGAGACCCAGTACTTC
CASSKRGQRVAETQYF
>-|TRBJ2-3|-|TRBV4-1
TGCGCCAGCAGCCAAGATGGAGTAGCGGCAGATACGCAGTATTTT
CASSQDGVAADTQYF
>few|TRBJ2-2|TRBD1|TRBV29-1
TGCAGCGTTGTAAAGGCCACAGGGGGCGACACCGGGGAGCTGTTTTTT
CSVVKATGGDTGELFF
>-|TRBJ2-5|-|TRBV19
TGTGCCAGTAGTGGGGCAGGAGAGACCCAGTACTTC
CASSGAGETQYF
>-|TRBJ2-3|-|TRBV30
TGTGCCTGGAGTGTAACAGGAGGCGATACGCAGTATTTT
CAWSVTGGDTQYF
>-|TRBJ2-5|-|TRBV9
TGTGCCAGCAGCGTAGCTAAGGGGATCGCCGGCCAAGAGACCCAGTACTTC
CASSVAKGIAGQETQYF
>-|TRBJ1-2|-|TRBV19
TGTGCCAGTAGTCTCCCCCCGACAAACTATGGCTACACCTTC
CASSLPPTNYGYTF
>-|TRBJ2-1|TRBD2|TRBV5-8
TGTGCCAGCAGCCAATCCGGGACTAGAGGGAATGAGCAGTTCTTC
CASSQSGTRGNEQFF
>-|TRBJ1-1|-|TRBV7-9
TGTGCCAGCAGCCCGCCCTTACAGGGGAACACTGAAGCTTTCTTT
CASSPPLQGNTEAFF
>-|TRBJ2-1|TRBD2|TRBV29-1
TGCAGCGTTCTGAGCGGGAGGGGTGGTAATGAGCAGTTCTTC
CSVLSGRGGNEQFF